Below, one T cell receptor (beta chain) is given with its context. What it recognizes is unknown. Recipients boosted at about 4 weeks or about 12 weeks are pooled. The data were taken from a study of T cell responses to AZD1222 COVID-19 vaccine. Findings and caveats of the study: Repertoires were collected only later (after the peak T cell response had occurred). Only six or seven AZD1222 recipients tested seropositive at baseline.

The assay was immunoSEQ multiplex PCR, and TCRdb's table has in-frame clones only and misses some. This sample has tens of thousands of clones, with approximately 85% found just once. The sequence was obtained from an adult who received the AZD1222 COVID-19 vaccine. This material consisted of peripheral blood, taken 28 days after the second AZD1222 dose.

The CDR3 loop reads CTSSRQGLCSYNEQFF. For the CDR3, the DNA is TGCACCAGCAGCCGGCAAGGACTCTGCTCCTACAATGAGCAGTTCTTC. This chain uses TRBV1 with TRBJ2-1; whether TRBD2, the table's D call, matches the DNA was not checked. TRBV1 is annotated as a pseudogene. The CDR3 runs 16 residues.